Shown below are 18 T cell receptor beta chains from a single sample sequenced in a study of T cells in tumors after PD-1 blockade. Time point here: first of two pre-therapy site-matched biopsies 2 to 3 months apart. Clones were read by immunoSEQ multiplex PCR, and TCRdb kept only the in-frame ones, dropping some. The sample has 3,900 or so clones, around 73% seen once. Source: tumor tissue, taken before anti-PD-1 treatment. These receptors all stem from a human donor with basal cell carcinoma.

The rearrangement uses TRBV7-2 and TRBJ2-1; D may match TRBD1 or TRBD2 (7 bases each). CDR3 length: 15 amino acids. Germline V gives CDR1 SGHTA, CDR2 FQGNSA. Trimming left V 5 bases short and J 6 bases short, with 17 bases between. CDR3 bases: TGTGCCAGCAGCCCCGAGGCCAGGGGGGGCAATGAGCAGTTCTTC. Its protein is CASSPEARGGNEQFF.

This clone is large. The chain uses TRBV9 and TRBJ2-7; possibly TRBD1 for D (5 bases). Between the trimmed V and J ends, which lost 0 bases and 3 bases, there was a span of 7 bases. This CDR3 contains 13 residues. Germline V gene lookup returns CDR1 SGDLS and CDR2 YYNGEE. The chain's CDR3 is CASSVAGHYEQYF. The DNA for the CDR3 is TGTGCCAGCAGCGTAGCAGGGCACTACGAGCAGTACTTC.

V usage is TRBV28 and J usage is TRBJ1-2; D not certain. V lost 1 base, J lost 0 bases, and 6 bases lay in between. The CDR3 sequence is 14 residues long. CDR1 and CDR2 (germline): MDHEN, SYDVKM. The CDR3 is CASSLYSANYGYTF. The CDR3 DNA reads TGTGCCAGCAGTTTATACTCAGCTAACTATGGCTACACCTTC.

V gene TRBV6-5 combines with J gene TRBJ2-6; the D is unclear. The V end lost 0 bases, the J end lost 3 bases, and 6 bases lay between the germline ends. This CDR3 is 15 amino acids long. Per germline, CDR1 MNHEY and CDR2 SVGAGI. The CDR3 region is CASSYSSFGANVLTF. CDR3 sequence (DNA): TGTGCCAGCAGTTACTCGAGCTTTGGGGCCAACGTCCTGACTTTC.

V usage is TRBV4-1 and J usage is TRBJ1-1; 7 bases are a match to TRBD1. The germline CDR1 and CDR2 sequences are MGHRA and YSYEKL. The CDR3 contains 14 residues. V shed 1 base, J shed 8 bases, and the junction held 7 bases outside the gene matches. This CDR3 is CASSQAGTAPEAFF. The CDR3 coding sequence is TGCGCCAGCAGCCAAGCCGGGACAGCCCCCGAAGCTTTCTTT.

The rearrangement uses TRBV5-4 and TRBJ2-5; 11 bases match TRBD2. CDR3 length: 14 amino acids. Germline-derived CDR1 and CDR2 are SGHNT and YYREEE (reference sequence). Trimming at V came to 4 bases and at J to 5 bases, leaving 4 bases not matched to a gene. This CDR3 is CASSPTSGGETQYF. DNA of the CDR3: TGTGCCAGCAGCCCTACTAGCGGGGGTGAGACCCAGTACTTC.

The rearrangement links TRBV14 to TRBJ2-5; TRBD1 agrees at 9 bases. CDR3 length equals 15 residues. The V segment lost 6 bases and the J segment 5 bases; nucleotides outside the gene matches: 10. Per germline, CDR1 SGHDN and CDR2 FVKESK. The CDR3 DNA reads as TGTGCCAGCAGACGTTCGACAGGGGGAGCGGAGACCCAGTACTTC. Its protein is CASRRSTGGAETQYF.

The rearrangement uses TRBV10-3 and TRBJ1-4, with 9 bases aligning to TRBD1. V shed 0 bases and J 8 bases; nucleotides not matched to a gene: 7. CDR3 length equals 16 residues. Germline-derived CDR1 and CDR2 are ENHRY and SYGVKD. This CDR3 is CAISESIQGAGEKLFF. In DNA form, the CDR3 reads TGTGCCATCAGTGAGTCGATACAGGGGGCCGGAGAAAAACTGTTTTTT.

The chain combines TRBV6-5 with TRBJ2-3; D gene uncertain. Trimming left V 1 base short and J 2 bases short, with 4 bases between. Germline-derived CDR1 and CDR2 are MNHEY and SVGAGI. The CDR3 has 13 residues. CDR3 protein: CASSYLATDTQYF. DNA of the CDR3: TGTGCCAGCAGTTACTTAGCCACAGATACGCAGTATTTT.

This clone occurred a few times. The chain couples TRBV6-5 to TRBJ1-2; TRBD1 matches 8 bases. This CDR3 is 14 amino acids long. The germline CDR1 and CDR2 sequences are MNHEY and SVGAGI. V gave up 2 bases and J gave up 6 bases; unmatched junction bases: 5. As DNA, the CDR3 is TGTGCCAGCAGTTACACCGGGACAGGAGATGGCTACACCTTC. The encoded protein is CASSYTGTGDGYTF.

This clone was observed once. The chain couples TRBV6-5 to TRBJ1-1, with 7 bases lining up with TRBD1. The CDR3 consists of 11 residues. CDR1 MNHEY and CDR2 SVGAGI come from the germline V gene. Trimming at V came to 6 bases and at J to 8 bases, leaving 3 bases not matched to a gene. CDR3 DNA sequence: TGTGCCAGCAGAAAGGACAGGGAAGCTTTCTTT. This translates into CASRKDREAFF.

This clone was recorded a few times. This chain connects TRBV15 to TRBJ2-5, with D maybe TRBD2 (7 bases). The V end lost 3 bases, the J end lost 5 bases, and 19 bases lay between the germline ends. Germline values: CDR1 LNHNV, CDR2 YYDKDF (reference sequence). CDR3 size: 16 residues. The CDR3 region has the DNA TGTGCCACCAGCAGGCCGTCTGACGGGGGGCGGGAGACCCAGTACTTC. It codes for CATSRPSDGGRETQYF.

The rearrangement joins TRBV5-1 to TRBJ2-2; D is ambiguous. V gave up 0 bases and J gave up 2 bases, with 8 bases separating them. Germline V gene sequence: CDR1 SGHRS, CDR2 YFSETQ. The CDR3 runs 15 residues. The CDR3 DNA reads TGCGCCAGCAGCTTGGGACAACAAAACACCGGGGAGCTGTTTTTT. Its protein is CASSLGQQNTGELFF.

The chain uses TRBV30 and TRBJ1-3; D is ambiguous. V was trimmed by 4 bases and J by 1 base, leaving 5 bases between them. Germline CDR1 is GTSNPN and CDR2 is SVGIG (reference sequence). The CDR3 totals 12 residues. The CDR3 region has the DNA TGTGCCTGGAAGAGGTCTGGAAACACCATATATTTT. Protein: CAWKRSGNTIYF.

The CDR3 loop reads CASSPRLGAHTDTQYF. CDR3 bases: TGTGCCAGCAGCCCTCGTTTAGGGGCCCACACAGATACGCAGTATTTT. The V gene is TRBV12-1, the J gene TRBJ2-3; the tabulated D call, TRBD1, remains unverified against the DNA. TRBV12-1 is a listed pseudogene. The length of the CDR3 is 16 residues.

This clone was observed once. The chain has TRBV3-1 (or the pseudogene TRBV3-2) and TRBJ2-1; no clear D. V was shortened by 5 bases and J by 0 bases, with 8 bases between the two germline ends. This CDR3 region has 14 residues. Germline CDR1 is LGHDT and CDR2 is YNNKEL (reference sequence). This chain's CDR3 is CASSGRNSYNEQFF. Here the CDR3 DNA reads TGTGCCAGCAGCGGACGGAACTCCTACAATGAGCAGTTCTTC.

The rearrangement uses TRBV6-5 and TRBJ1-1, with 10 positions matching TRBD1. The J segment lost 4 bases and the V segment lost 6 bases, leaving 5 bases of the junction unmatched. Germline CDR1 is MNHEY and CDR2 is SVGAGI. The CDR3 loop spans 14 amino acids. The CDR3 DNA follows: TGTGCCAGCAGGAAGACAGGGGGCGTCACTGAAGCTTTCTTT. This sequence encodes CASRKTGGVTEAFF.

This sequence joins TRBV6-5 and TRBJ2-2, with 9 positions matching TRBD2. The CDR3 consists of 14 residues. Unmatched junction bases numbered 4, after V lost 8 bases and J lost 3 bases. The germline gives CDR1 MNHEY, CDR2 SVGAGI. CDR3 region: CASGGTSHTGELFF. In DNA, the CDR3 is TGTGCCAGCGGGGGGACTAGCCACACCGGGGAGCTGTTTTTT.